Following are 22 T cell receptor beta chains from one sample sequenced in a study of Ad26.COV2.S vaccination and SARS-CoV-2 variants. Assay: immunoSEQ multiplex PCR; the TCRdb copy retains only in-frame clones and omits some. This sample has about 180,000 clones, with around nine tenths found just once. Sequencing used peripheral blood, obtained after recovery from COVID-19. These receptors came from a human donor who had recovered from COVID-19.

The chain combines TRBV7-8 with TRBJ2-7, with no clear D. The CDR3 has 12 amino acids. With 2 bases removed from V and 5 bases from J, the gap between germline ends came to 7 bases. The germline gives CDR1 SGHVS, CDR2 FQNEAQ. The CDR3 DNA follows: TGTGCCAGCAGCTTATCTGAAAACGAGCAGTACTTC. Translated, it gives CASSLSENEQYF.

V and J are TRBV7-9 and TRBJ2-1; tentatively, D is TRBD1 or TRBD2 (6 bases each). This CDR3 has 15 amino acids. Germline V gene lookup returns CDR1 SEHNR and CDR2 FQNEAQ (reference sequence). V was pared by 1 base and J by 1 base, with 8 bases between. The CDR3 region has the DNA TGTGCCAGCAGCTTAGGGGGGGCGTCCTACAATGAGCAGTTCTTC. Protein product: CASSLGGASYNEQFF.

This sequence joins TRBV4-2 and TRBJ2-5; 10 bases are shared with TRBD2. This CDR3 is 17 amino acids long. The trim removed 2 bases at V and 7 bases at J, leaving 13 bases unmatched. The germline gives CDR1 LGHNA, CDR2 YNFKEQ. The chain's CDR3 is CASSQRASGGSEGTQYF. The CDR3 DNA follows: TGTGCCAGCAGCCAACGAGCTAGCGGGGGTTCGGAAGGGACCCAGTACTTC.

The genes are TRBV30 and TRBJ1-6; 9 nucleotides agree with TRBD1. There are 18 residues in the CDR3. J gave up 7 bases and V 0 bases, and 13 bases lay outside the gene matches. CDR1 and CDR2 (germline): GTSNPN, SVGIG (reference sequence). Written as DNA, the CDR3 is TGTGCCTGGAGTGTACTCCGGGACAGGGAGGGGAGAAATTCACCCCTCCACTTT. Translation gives CAWSVLRDREGRNSPLHF.

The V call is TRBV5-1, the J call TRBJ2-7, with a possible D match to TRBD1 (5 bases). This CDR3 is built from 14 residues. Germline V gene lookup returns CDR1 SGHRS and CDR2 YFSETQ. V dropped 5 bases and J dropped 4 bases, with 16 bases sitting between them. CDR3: CASRSQNQGYEQYF. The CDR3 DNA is TGCGCCAGCAGGTCACAGAACCAGGGTTACGAGCAGTACTTC.

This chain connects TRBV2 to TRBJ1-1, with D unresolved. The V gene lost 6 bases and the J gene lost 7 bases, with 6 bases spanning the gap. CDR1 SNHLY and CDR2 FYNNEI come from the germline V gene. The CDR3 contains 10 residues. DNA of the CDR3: TGTGCCAGCAGGGGCCTTGAAGCTTTCTTT. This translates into CASRGLEAFF.

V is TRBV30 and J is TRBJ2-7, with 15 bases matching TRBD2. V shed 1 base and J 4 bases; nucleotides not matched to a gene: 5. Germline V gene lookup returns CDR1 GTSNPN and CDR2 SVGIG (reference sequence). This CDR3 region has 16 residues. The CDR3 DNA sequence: TGTGCCTGGAGTGCTGGGGGGACTAGCGGGAGGTACGAGCAGTACTTC. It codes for CAWSAGGTSGRYEQYF.

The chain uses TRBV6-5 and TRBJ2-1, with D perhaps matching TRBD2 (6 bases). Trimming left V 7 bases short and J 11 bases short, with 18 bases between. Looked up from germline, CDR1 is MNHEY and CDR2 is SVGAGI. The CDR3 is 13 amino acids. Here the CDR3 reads CASTPTEEGKQFF. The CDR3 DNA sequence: TGTGCCAGCACTCCAACAGAGGAGGGTAAGCAGTTCTTC.

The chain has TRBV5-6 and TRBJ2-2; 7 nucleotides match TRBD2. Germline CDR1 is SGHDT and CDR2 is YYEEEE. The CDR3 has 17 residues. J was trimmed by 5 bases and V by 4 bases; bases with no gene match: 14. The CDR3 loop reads CASSLRYGGGQTGELFF. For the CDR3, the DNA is TGTGCCAGCAGCCTCCGTTACGGGGGAGGGCAGACCGGGGAGCTGTTTTTT.

The chain's CDR3 is CASSSRALTPPYGTGELFF. In DNA form, the CDR3 reads TGTGCCAGCAGCTCTAGGGCTCTGACACCACCGTACGGCACCGGGGAGCTGTTTTTT. The chain has TRBV7-6 and TRBJ2-2; D is unclear. V was trimmed by 4 bases and J by 4 bases, leaving 25 bases between them. The CDR3 covers 19 residues. Germline-derived CDR1 and CDR2 are SGHVS and FNYEAQ. The full variable domain, rest sourced from reference TRBV7-6 and TRBJ2-2, is GAGVSQSPRYKVTKRGQDVALRCDPISGHVSLYWYRQALGQGPEFLTYFNYEAQQDKSGLPNDRFSAERPEGSISTLTIQRTEQRDSAMYRCASSSRALTPPYGTGELFFGEGSRLTVL.

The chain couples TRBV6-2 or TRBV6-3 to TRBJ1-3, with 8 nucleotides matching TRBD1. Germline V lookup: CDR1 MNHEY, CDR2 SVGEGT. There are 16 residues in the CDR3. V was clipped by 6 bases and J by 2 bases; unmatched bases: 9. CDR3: CASSRSDRVAGNTIYF. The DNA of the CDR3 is TGTGCCAGCAGCCGATCGGACAGGGTAGCTGGAAACACCATATATTTT.

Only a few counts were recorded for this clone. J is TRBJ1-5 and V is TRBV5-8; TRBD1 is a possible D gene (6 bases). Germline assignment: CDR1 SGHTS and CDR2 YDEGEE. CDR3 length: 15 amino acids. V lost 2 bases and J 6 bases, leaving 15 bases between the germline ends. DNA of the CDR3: TGTGCCAGCAGCTTATTAACAGGGACGGGTCAGCCCCAGCATTTT. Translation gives CASSLLTGTGQPQHF.

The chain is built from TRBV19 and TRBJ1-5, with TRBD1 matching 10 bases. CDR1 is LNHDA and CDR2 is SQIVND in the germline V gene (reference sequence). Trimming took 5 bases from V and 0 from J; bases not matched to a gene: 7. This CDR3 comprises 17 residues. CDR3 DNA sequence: TGTGCCAGTAGTCCCTGGGGACAGGGGAATAGCAATCAGCCCCAGCATTTT. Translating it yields CASSPWGQGNSNQPQHF.

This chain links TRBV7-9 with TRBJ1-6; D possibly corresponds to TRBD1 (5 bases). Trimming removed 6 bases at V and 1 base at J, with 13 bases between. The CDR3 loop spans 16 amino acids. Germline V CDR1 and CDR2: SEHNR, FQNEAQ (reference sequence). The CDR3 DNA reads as TGTGCCAGCAGGCCAAGTAGACAGTCCTATAATTCACCCCTCCACTTT. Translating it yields CASRPSRQSYNSPLHF.

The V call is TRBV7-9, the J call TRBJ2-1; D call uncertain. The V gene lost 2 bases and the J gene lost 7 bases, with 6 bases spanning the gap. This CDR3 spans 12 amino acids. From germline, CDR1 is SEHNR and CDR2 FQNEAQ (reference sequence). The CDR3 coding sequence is TGTGCCAGCAGCTTAATGGCTAATGAGCAGTTCTTC. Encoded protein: CASSLMANEQFF.

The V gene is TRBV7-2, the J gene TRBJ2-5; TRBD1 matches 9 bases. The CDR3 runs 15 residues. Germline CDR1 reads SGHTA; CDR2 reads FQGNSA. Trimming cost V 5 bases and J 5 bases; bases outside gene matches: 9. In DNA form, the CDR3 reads TGTGCCAGCAGCCCGCAGGGACAGGGTGGGGAGACCCAGTACTTC. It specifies CASSPQGQGGETQYF.

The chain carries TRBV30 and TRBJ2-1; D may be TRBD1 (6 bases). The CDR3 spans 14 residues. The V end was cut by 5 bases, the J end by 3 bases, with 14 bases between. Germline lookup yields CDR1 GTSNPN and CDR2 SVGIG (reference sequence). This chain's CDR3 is CAWEAGTLYNEQFF. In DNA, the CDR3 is TGTGCCTGGGAAGCCGGGACACTCTACAATGAGCAGTTCTTC.

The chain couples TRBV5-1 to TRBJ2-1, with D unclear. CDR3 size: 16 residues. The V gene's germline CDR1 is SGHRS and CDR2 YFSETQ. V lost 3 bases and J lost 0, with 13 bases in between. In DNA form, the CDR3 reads TGCGCCAGCAGCTCGGCGACCACCAGCTCCTACAATGAGCAGTTCTTC. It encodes CASSSATTSSYNEQFF.

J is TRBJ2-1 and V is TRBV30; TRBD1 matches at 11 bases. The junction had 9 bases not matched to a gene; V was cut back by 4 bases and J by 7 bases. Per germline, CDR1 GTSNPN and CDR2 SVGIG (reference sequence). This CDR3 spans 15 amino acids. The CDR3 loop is CAWNGGDRGRNEQFF. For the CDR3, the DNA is TGTGCCTGGAACGGGGGGGACAGGGGGAGGAATGAGCAGTTCTTC. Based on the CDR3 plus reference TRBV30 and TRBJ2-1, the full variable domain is SQTIHQWPATLVQPVGSPLSLECTVEGTSNPNLYWYRQAAGRGLQLLFYSVGIGQISSEVPQNLSASRPQDRQFILSSKKLLLSDSGFYLCAWNGGDRGRNEQFFGPGTRLTVL.

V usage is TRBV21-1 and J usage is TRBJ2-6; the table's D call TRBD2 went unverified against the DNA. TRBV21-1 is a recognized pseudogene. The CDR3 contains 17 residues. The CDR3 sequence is CASSKGRTGYGANVLTF. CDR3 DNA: TGTGCCAGCAGCAAAGGGAGGACCGGGTATGGGGCCAACGTCCTGACTTTC.

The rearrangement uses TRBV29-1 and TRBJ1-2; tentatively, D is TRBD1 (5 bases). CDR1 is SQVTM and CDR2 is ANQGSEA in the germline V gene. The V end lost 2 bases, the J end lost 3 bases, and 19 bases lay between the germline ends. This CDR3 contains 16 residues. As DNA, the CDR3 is TGCAGCGTTGAATCAAGGGGCACGGCTACCTACTATGGCTACACCTTC. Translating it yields CSVESRGTATYYGYTF. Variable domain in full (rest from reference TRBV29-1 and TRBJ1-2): SAVISQKPSRDICQRGTSLTIQCQVDSQVTMMFWYRQQPGQSLTLIATANQGSEATYESGFVIDKFPISRPNLTFSTLTVSNMSPEDSSIYLCSVESRGTATYYGYTFGSGTRLTVV.

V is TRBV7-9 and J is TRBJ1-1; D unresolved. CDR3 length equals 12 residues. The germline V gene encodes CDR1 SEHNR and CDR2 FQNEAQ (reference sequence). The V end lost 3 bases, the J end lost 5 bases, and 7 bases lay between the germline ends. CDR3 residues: CASSFERTEAFF. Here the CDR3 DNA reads TGTGCCAGCAGCTTTGAGAGAACTGAAGCTTTCTTT.